The 16 T cell receptor beta chains listed next were all sequenced from one sample in a study of molecular identifiers for immune sequencing clone quantification. MiXCR, run by TCRdb on the PCR reads, gives a single entry per CDR3 protein. The data hold roughly 100,000 distinct CDR3 sequences, with 35% observed a single time. Sequenced sample: naive CD8+ T cells from blood, with Jurkat cell RNA spiked in. Documented subset: FACS-sorted CD8+CD4-CCR7+CD45RA+ naive T cells. These receptors originate from a human donor in good health. Some libraries in this study had Jurkat cell RNA spiked in.

V gene TRBV20-1 combines with J gene TRBJ2-5; TRBD2 is a possible D gene (6 bases). The CDR3 runs to 16 residues. V was cut by 3 bases and J by 5 bases, with 22 bases left in between. CDR1 is DFQATT and CDR2 is SNEGSKA in the germline V gene (reference sequence). The CDR3 spells CSARYPLGGAGETQYF. CDR3 sequence (DNA): TGCAGTGCTAGGTACCCTCTCGGGGGAGCAGGCGAGACCCAGTACTTC.

With regard to this clonotype: Possible read error: a much larger clone is one base away. V and J are TRBV28 and TRBJ2-3; 9 bases align to TRBD1. The CDR3 consists of 11 residues. Germline loops: CDR1 MDHEN, CDR2 SYDVKM. For the CDR3, the DNA is TGTGCCAGCTGCACTGGGACAGGGACTATTTTT. It translates to CASCTGTGTIF.

This clonotype was counted ten times or more. The chain recombines TRBV29-1 with TRBJ2-7; D is uncertain. The CDR3 is 13 residues long. Looked up from germline, CDR1 is SQVTM and CDR2 is ANQGSEA. V dropped 0 bases and J dropped 2 bases, with 8 bases sitting between them. The CDR3 sequence is CSVEDGDTYEQYF. The CDR3 nucleotides are TGCAGCGTTGAAGACGGAGATACCTACGAGCAGTACTTC.

With respect to this clonotype: A junction end diverges from the germline sequence, so it may reflect a read error. This chain links TRBV7-9 with TRBJ2-7; unclear D gene. From germline, CDR1 is SEHNR and CDR2 FQNEAQ (reference sequence). CDR3 length: 14 amino acids. The CDR3 region is CACSLSLVSYEQYF. The CDR3 coding sequence is TGTGCCTGCAGCTTATCCCTAGTCTCCTACGAGCAGTACTTC.

This clonotype occurred a few times. The chain carries TRBV7-9 and TRBJ2-5; 8 bases line up with TRBD1. The germline V gene encodes CDR1 SEHNR and CDR2 FQNEAQ (reference sequence). The CDR3 has 15 residues. The J segment lost 5 bases and the V segment lost 2 bases, leaving 7 bases of the junction unmatched. The CDR3 region is CASSLPRTGRETQYF. CDR3 sequence (DNA): TGTGCCAGCAGCTTACCAAGGACAGGGCGTGAGACCCAGTACTTC.

A note on this clonotype: A read error may produce the germline difference seen at one junction end. This chain links TRBV7-9 with TRBJ2-5; 7 bases fit TRBD1. The length of the CDR3 is 14 residues. Germline-derived CDR1 and CDR2 are SEHNR and FQNEAQ (reference sequence). This chain's CDR3 is CASSESTGRESQYF. CDR3 nucleotides: TGTGCCAGCAGCGAATCGACAGGGCGAGAGTCCCAGTACTTC.

Turning to this clonotype: A much larger clone sits a single nucleotide away, making a read error possible. The gene calls are TRBV13 and TRBJ2-5, with D hard to call. Trimming took off 0 bases at V and 7 bases at J, with 9 bases between the two ends. The CDR3 consists of 13 residues. CDR1 is PRHDT and CDR2 is FYEKMQ in the germline V gene (reference sequence). The CDR3 region has the DNA TGTGCCAGCAGCTTAGGAGGTTATGCGACCCAGTACTTC. This sequence encodes CASSLGGYATQYF.

A remark on this clonotype: A much larger clone sits a single nucleotide away, making a read error possible. This chain connects TRBV12-3 or TRBV12-4 to TRBJ1-5; weak D call: TRBD1 (5 bases). The CDR3 totals 15 residues. In DNA, the CDR3 is TGTGCCAGCAGTTTATGGGGGGTGAGGGATCAGCCCCAGCAATTT. It translates to CASSLWGVRDQPQQF.

The chain carries TRBV28 and TRBJ2-2; 8 bases agree with TRBD2. Unmatched junction bases numbered 9, after V lost 6 bases and J lost 6 bases. Germline-derived CDR1 and CDR2 are MDHEN and SYDVKM. CDR3 size: 15 residues. The CDR3 sequence: CASSPPGTRSGELFF. CDR3 sequence (DNA): TGTGCCAGCAGCCCGCCAGGGACTAGATCCGGGGAGCTGTTTTTT.

Comment on this clonotype: This may stem from a read error, because a much larger clone lies one nucleotide away. The chain joins TRBV11-2 to TRBJ2-2; D is ambiguous. V lost 4 bases and J 1 base, leaving 1 base between the germline ends. This CDR3 region has 12 residues. Germline loops: CDR1 SGHAT, CDR2 FQNNGV. The CDR3 DNA reads TGTGCCAGCAGCTGGAACACCGGGGAGCTGTTTTTT. Translation: CASSWNTGELFF.

This clonotype was seen only a few times. The chain joins TRBV13 to TRBJ1-5, with no clear D. The CDR3 totals 14 residues. Trimming took 2 bases from V and 3 from J, leaving 8 bases between them. The germline V gene has CDR1 PRHDT and CDR2 FYEKMQ (reference sequence). The CDR3 DNA reads TGTGCCAGCAGCTTACGGAGGACCAATCAGCCCCAGCATTTT. It yields the protein CASSLRRTNQPQHF.

A word on this clonotype: A read error is likely, as this CDR3 ends without the conserved phenylalanine or tryptophan. The limits of the CDR3 on the DNA are not certain, so only TCRdb's listed CDR3 is given. The chain employs TRBV27 and TRBJ2-1; the tabulated D call, TRBD2, remains unverified against the DNA. The CDR3 comprises 14 residues, both ends counted. Germline CDR1 is MNHEY and CDR2 is SMNVEV (reference sequence). CDR3 loop: CASSPGLAAFEQSI.

This clonotype was observed a handful of times. The rearrangement uses TRBV4-3 and TRBJ2-7, with 10 bases aligning to TRBD1. Unmatched junction bases numbered 3, after V lost 2 bases and J lost 2 bases. Germline CDR1 is LGHNA and CDR2 is YSLEER. The CDR3 extends over 15 amino acids. The CDR3 region has the DNA TGCGCCAGCAGCCAATCCGGGACAGGGGCCTACGAGCAGTACTTC. Its translation is CASSQSGTGAYEQYF.

The chain links TRBV29-1 to TRBJ2-2; D gene uncertain. This CDR3 is 12 amino acids long. The ends were cut back, 8 bases at V and 1 base at J, with 8 bases in the middle. Germline CDR1 SQVTM, CDR2 ANQGSEA. As DNA, the CDR3 is TGCAGCTATACAAGGAACACCGGGGAGCTGTTTTTT. It specifies CSYTRNTGELFF.

The V gene is TRBV4-3, the J gene TRBJ2-1, with D possibly called TRBD1 or TRBD2 (5 bases each). The length of the CDR3 is 14 residues. V shed 4 bases and J shed 4 bases, with 11 bases lying between them. Germline V CDR1 and CDR2: LGHNA, YSLEER. CDR3 residues: CASSLGTRYNEQFF. As DNA, the CDR3 is TGCGCCAGCAGCCTAGGGACCAGATACAATGAGCAGTTCTTC.

Regarding this clonotype: Since a much larger clone is just one base distant, this may be a read error. V and J are TRBV28 and TRBJ1-4; tentatively, D is TRBD1 (5 bases). Germline V gene sequence: CDR1 MDHEN, CDR2 SYDVKM. The CDR3 sequence is 16 residues long. CDR3 nucleotide sequence: TGTGCCAGCAGTTTTTACACGGGGCCATTTCGCGAAATACTGTTTTTT. Residues: CASSFYTGPFREILFF.